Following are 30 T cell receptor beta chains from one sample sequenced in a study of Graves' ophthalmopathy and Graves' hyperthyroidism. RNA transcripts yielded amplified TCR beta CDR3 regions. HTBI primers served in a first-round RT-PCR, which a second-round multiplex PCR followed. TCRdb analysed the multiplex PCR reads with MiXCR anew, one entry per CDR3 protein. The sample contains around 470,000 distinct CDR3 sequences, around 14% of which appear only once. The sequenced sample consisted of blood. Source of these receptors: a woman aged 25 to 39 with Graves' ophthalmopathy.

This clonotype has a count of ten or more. The CDR3 nucleotides are TGTGCCAGCAGCCAAGGGACAGGGGGGACCTACGAGCAGTACTTC. This gives the protein CASSQGTGGTYEQYF. The chain is built from TRBV7-9 and TRBJ2-7; TRBD1 matches at 11 bases. The ends lost 5 bases at V and 2 bases at J; junction bases unmatched: 5. This CDR3 region has 15 residues. Germline V CDR1 and CDR2: SEHNR, FQNEAQ (reference sequence).

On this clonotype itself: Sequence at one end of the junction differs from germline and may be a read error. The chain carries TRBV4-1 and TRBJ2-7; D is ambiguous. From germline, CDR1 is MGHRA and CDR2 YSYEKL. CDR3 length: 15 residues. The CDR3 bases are TGCGCCAGCAGCCAAGAAGGATCTGGGGTGGGTCCCCGACCCTTC. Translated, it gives CASSQEGSGVGPRPF.

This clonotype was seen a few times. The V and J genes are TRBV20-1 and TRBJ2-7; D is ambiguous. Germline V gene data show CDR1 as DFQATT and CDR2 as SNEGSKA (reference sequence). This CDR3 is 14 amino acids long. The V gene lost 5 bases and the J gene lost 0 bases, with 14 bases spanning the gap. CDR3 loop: CSAPVGLASYEQYF. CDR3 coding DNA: TGCAGTGCTCCCGTTGGGTTAGCCTCCTACGAGCAGTACTTC.

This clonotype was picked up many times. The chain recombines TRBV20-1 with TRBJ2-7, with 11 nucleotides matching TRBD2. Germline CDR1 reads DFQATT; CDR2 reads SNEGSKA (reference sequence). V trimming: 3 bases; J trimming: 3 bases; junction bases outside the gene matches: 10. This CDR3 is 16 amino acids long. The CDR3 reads CSARAWSTSGVYEQYF. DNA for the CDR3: TGCAGTGCTAGGGCATGGTCGACTAGCGGGGTCTACGAGCAGTACTTC.

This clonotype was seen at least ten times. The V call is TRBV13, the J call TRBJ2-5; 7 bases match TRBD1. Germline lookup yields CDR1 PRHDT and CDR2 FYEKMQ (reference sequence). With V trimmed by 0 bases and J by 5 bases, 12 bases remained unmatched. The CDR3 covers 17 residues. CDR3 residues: CASSLGQGGEIQETQYF. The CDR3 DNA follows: TGTGCCAGCAGCTTAGGCCAAGGGGGCGAGATACAGGAGACCCAGTACTTC.

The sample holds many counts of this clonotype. In nucleotides, the CDR3 is TGCGCCAGCAGCTTGGCCGTCCAGGGGAACAATTCACCCCTCCACTTT. It specifies CASSLAVQGNNSPLHF. The chain links TRBV5-1 to TRBJ1-6; D might be TRBD1 (6 bases). V was cut by 0 bases and J by 7 bases, with 14 bases left in between. The CDR3 length is 16 residues. Looked up from germline, CDR1 is SGHRS and CDR2 is YFSETQ.

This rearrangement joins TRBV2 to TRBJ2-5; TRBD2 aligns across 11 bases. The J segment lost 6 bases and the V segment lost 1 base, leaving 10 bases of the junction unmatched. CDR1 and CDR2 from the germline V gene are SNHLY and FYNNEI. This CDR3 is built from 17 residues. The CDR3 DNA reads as TGTGCCAGCAGTGAAGGGGTTAGCGGGAGGGCTGGGAAGACCCAGTACTTC. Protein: CASSEGVSGRAGKTQYF.

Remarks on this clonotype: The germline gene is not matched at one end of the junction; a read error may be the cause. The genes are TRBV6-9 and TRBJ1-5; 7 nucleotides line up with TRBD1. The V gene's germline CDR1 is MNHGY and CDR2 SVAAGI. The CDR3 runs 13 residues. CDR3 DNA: TGCGCCAGCCCGACAGGGAAAGCGCAGCCCCAGCATTTT. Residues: CASPTGKAQPQHF.

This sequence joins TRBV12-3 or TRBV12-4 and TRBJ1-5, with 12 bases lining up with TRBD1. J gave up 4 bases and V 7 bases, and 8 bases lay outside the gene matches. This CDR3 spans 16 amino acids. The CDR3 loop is CASNTGTGGGNQPQHF. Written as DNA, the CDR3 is TGTGCCAGCAACACCGGGACAGGGGGCGGAAATCAGCCCCAGCATTTT.

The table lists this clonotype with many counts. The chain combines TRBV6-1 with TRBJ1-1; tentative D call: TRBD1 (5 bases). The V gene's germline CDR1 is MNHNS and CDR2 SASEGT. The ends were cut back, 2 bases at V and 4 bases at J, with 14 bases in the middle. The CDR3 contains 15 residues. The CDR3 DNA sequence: TGTGCCAGCAGTGAATGGGACCTTCAGACCACTGAAGCTTTCTTT. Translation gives CASSEWDLQTTEAFF.

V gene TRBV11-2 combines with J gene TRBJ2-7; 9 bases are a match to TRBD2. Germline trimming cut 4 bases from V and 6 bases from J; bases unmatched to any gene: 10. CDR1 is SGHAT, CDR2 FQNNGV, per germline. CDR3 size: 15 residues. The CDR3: CASSSSVLAGSEQYF. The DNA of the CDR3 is TGTGCCAGCAGCTCCTCGGTCCTAGCGGGGTCCGAGCAGTACTTC.

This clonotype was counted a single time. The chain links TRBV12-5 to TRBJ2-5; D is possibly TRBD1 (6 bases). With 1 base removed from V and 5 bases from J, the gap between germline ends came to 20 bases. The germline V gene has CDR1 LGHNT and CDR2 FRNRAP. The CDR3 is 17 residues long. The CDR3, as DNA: TGTGCTAGTGGTTTGGCCCCTTCGGGGACATTCGCCGAGACCCAGTACTTC. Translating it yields CASGLAPSGTFAETQYF.

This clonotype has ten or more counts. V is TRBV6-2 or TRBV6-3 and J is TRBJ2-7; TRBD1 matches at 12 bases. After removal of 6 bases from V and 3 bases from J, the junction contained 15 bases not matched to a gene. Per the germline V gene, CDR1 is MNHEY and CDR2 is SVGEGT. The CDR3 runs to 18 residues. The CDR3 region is CASRMRGQGASELYEQYF. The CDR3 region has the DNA TGTGCCAGCAGGATGAGGGGACAGGGGGCGTCGGAGCTCTACGAGCAGTACTTC.

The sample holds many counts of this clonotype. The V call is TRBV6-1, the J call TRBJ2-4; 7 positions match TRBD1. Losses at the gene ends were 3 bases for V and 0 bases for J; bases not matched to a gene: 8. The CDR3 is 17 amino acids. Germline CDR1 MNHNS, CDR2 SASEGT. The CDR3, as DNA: TGTGCCAGCAGTGATCACCGGGACAGCCGAGCCAAAAACATTCAGTACTTC. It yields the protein CASSDHRDSRAKNIQYF.

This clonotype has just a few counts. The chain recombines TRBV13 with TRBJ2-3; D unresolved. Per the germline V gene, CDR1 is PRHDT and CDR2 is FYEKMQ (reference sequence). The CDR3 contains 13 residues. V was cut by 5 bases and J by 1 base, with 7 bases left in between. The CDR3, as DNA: TGTGCCAGCAGCAACCAGGGCACAGATACGCAGTATTTT. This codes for CASSNQGTDTQYF.

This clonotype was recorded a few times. CDR3 bases: TGTGCCAGCAGTGGACCTCCGGGGGGCACCATATATTTT. It translates to CASSGPPGGTIYF. The chain carries TRBV28 and TRBJ1-3; tentative D call: TRBD1 (5 bases). CDR1 and CDR2 (germline): MDHEN, SYDVKM. The CDR3 covers 13 residues. Trimming pared 5 bases from V and 9 bases from J, leaving 14 bases between. The variable domain in full, completed from reference TRBV28 and TRBJ1-3, reads DVKVTQSSRYLVKRTGEKVFLECVQDMDHENMFWYRQDPGLGLRLIYFSYDVKMKEKGDIPEGYSVSREKKERFSLILESASTNQTSMYLCASSGPPGGTIYFGEGSWLTVV.

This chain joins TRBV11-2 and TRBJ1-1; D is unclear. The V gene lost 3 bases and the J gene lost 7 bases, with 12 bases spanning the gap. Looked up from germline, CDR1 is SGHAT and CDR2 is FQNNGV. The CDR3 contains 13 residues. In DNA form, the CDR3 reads TGTGCCAGCAGCTTCCATCGCGGCTATGAAGCTTTCTTT. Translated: CASSFHRGYEAFF.

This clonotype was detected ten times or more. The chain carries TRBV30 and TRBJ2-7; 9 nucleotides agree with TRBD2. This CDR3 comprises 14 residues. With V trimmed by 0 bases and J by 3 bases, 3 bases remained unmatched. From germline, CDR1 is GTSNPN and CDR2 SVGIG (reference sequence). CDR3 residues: CAWSVGRGGYEQYF. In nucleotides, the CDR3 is TGTGCCTGGAGTGTAGGGCGGGGGGGCTACGAGCAGTACTTC.

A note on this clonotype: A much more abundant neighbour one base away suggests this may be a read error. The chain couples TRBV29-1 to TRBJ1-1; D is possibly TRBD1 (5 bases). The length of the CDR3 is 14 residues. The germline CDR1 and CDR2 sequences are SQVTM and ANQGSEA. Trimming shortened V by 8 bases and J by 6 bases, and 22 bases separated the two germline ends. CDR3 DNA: TGCAGCTCTCCGGGACCACAGGCCGGCTCTGAAGCTTTCTTT. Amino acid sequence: CSSPGPQAGSEAFF.

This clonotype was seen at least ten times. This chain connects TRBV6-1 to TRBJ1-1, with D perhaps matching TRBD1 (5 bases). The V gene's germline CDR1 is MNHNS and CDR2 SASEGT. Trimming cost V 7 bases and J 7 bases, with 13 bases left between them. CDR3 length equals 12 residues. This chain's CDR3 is CASTQWGDEAFF. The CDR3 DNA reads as TGTGCCAGCACCCAATGGGGGGATGAAGCTTTCTTT.

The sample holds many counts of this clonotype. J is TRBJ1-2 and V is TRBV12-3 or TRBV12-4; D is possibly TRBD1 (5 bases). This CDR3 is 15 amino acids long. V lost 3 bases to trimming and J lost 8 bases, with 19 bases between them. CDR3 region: CASSFSGTAMRGYTF. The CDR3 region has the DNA TGTGCCAGCAGTTTTTCCGGGACTGCGATGAGGGGCTACACCTTC.

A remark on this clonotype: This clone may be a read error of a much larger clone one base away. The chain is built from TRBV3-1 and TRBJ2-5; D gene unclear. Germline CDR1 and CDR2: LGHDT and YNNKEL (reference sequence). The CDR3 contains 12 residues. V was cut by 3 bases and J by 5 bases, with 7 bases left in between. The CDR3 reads CASSQGWETQYF. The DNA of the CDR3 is TGTGCCAGCAGCCAGGGTTGGGAGACCCAGTACTTC.

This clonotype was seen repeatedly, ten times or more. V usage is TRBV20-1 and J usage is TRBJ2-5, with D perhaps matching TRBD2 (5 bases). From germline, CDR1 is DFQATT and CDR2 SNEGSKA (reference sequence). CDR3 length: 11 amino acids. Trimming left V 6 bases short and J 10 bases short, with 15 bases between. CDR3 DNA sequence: TGCAGTGCGACTGACTTCGGGGACCAGTACTTC. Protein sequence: CSATDFGDQYF.

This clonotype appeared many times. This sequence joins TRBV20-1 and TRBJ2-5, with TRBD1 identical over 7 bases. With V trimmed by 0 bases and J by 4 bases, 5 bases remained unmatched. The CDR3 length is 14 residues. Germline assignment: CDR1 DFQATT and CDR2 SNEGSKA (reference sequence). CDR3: CSARDDRVRETQYF. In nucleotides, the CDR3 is TGCAGTGCTAGAGATGACAGGGTTCGAGAGACCCAGTACTTC.

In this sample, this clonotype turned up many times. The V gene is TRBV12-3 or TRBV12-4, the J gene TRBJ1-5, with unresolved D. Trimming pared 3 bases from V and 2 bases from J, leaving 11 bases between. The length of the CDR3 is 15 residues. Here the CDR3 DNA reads TGTGCCAGCAGTTTTTCTAGAGCGGGCAATCAGCCCCAGCATTTT. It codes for CASSFSRAGNQPQHF.

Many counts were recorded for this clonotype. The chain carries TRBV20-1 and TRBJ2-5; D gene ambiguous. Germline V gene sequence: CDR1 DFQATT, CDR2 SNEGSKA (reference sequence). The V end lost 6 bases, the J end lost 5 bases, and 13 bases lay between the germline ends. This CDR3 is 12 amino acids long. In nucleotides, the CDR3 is TGCAGTGCCCTGGGCGTAGGGGAGACCCAGTACTTC. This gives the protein CSALGVGETQYF.

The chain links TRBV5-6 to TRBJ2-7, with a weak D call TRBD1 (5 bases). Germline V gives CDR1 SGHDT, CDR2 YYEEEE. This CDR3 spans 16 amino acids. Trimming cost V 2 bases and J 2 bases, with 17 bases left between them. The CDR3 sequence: CASSFFLGAATYEQYF. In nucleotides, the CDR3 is TGTGCCAGCAGCTTTTTCCTAGGGGCGGCCACCTACGAGCAGTACTTC. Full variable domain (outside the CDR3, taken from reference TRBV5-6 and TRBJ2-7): DAGVTQSPTHLIKTRGQQVTLRCSPKSGHDTVSWYQQALGQGPQFIFQYYEEEERQRGNFPDRFSGHQFPNYSSELNVNALLLGDSALYLCASSFFLGAATYEQYFGPGTRLTVT.

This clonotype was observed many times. The CDR3 protein is CASTEDSPDTQYF. For the CDR3, the DNA is TGTGCCAGCACCGAAGACTCCCCAGATACGCAGTATTTT. V gene TRBV6-1 combines with J gene TRBJ2-3; D unclear. V lost 7 bases and J lost 4, with 12 bases in between. The CDR3 runs 13 residues. CDR1 is MNHNS, CDR2 SASEGT, per germline.

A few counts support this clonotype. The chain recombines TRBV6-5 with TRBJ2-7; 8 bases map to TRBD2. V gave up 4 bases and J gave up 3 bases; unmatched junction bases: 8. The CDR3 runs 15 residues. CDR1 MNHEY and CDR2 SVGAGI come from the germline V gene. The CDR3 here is CASSSQRELFYEQYF. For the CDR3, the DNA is TGTGCCAGCAGTTCCCAGCGGGAGCTATTCTACGAGCAGTACTTC.

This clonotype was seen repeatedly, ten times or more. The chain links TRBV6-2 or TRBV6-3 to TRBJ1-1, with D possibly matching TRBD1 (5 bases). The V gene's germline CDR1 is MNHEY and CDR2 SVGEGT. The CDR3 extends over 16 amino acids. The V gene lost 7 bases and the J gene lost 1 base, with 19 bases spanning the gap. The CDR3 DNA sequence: TGTGCCAGCACTCTTTACGATACGGGGCAGAACACTGAAGCTTTCTTT. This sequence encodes CASTLYDTGQNTEAFF.